This TCR beta chain appears in the sequencing data of a study of T cell repertoires and leukemia-associated antigens. Across the study: Effective reads per sample ranged from about 3 to 5.0 million.

For this clonotype: Its target is unknown. One end of the junction varies from germline; a read error may be responsible.

Regarding the study as a whole: No significant group difference appeared in Vbeta, Jbeta or VDJ counts. Whether expanded clones are antigen-specific and functional remains untested.

The CDR3 length is 15 residues. Germline lookup yields CDR1 GTSNPN and CDR2 SVGIG (reference sequence). TCRdb itself ran the 5' RACE reads through MiXCR, one entry per CDR3 protein. The data show over 10,000 distinct CDR3 sequences, about two fifths seen once. The material sequenced was CD3+ T cells sorted from blood and cultured. The rearrangement joins TRBV30 to TRBJ1-4; 10 nucleotides align to TRBD1. The sequence was collected from a female donor in good health. CDR3 protein: CDWRGDRGSNERLFF. CDR3 DNA: TGTGACTGGAGGGGGGACAGGGGAAGTAATGAAAGACTGTTTTTT.